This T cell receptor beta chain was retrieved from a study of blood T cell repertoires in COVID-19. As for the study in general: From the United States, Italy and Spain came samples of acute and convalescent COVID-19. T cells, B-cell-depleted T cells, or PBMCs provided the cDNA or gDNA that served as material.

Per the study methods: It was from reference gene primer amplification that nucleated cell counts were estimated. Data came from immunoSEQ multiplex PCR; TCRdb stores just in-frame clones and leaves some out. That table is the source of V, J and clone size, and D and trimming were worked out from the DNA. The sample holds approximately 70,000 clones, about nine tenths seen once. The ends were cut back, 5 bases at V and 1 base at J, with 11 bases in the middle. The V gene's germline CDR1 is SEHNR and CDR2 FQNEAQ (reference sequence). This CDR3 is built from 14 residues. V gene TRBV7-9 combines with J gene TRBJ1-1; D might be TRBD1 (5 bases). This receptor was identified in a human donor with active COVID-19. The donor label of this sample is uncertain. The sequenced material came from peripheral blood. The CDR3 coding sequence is TGTGCCAGCAGCCCCCGGGGGGGGAACACTGAAGCTTTCTTT. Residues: CASSPRGGNTEAFF. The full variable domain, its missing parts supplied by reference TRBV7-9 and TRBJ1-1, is DTGVSQNPRHKITKRGQNVTFRCDPISEHNRLYWYRQTLGQGPEFLTYFQNEAQLEKSRLLSDRFSAERPKGSFSTLEIQRTEQGDSAMYLCASSPRGGNTEAFFGQGTRLTVV.